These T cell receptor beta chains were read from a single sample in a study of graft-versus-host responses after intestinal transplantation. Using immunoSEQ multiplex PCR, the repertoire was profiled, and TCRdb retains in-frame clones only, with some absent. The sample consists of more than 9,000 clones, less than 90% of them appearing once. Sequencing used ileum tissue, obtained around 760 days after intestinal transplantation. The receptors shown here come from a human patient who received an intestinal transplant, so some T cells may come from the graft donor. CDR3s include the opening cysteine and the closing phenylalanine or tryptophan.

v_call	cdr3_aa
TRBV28	CASSFLAGDSDEQFF
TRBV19	CASSTESRSTDTQYF
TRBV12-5	CASGPWRDSAGNTIYF
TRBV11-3	CASSLSQGASHEQYF
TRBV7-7	CASSSGLAGSLSTDTQYF
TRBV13	CASTSGFSYEQYF
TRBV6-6	CASRGGAYSEAFF
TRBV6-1	CAIDPQGKQQFF
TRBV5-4	CASSPSVSRVSYEQYF
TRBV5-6	CASHTGSYGYTF
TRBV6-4	CASSGTSGSYNEQFF
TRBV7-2	CASSLPGHGSYGYTF
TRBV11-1	CASSRDEKLFF
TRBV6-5	CASSYSMGSGQYF
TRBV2	CASSEEASGGYNEQFF
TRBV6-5	CASSYSGVSGQPQHF
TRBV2	CASSEGRVNYGYTF
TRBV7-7	CASSGNTYYGYTF
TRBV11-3	CASSPRTGRVPSEQFF
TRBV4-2	CASSQEPQGSYGYTF